These 16 T cell receptor beta chains were sequenced from one sample in a study of T-cell memory formation after mild COVID-19. TCRdb reprocessed the 5' RACE reads with MiXCR, giving one entry per CDR3 protein. Seen here are roughly 80,000 distinct CDR3 sequences, approximately 14% observed once, and the top ten hold 30% to 35%. The sequencing input was PBMCs or a T cell subset sorted from them (not recorded which). These receptors all come from an adult woman who had mild COVID-19 (a few samples of this study predate the infection). Cell type and time point are not known.

This clonotype appeared many times. CDR3 DNA: TGCGCCAGCAGCCGGGGGGGCCTCGACGAGCAGTACTTC. Translated: CASSRGGLDEQYF. This rearrangement joins TRBV4-1 to TRBJ2-7; D possibly corresponds to TRBD2 (7 bases). The CDR3 length is 13 residues. Germline V gene sequence: CDR1 MGHRA, CDR2 YSYEKL. V was cut by 4 bases and J by 5 bases, with 12 bases left in between.

V and J are TRBV6-5 and TRBJ2-4, with 9 nucleotides matching TRBD2. The CDR3 consists of 16 residues. Germline V gene lookup returns CDR1 MNHEY and CDR2 SVGAGI. Unmatched junction bases numbered 7, after V lost 4 bases and J lost 3 bases. The CDR3 spells CASSFLAGVGKNIQYF. The DNA of the CDR3 is TGTGCCAGCAGTTTTTTAGCGGGAGTGGGCAAAAACATTCAGTACTTC.

This clonotype has only a few counts. The chain uses TRBV4-3 and TRBJ2-1; TRBD1 matches 7 bases. Germline-derived CDR1 and CDR2 are LGHNA and YSLEER. This CDR3 spans 16 amino acids. V trimming: 0 bases; J trimming: 2 bases; junction bases outside the gene matches: 4. CDR3 protein: CASSQDAGGPYNEQFF. The CDR3 nucleotides are TGCGCCAGCAGCCAAGATGCAGGGGGACCCTACAATGAGCAGTTCTTC.

The chain recombines TRBV4-3 with TRBJ1-5; D is unclear. The CDR3 runs to 15 residues. Trimming removed 0 bases from V and 4 bases from J, with 10 bases in between. CDR1 LGHNA and CDR2 YSLEER come from the germline V gene. The DNA for the CDR3 is TGCGCCAGCAGCCAAGATGGCCCAGGTAATCAGCCCCAGCATTTT. Protein: CASSQDGPGNQPQHF.

This clonotype was counted between two and nine times. The gene calls are TRBV24-1 and TRBJ2-1; D is perhaps TRBD1 (7 bases). With 3 bases removed from V and 0 bases from J, the gap between germline ends came to 11 bases. The germline gives CDR1 KGHDR, CDR2 SFDVKD. This CDR3 is built from 16 residues. CDR3 DNA sequence: TGTGCCACCAGTGATGACAGGGACTCCTCCTACAATGAGCAGTTCTTC. Its translation: CATSDDRDSSYNEQFF.

This rearrangement joins TRBV19 to TRBJ1-3, with D perhaps TRBD1 (5 bases). There are 15 residues in the CDR3. V was cut by 4 bases and J by 0 bases, with 10 bases left in between. CDR1 is LNHDA, CDR2 SQIVND, per germline (reference sequence). The CDR3 nucleotides read TGTGCCAGTAGTACGGGACGGCGCTCTGGAAACACCATATATTTT. Protein: CASSTGRRSGNTIYF.

This clonotype has a count of ten or more. The genes are TRBV5-1 and TRBJ1-1; D is undetermined. The CDR3 runs to 13 residues. Trimming pared 0 bases from V and 11 bases from J, leaving 14 bases between. In germline, CDR1 is SGHRS, CDR2 YFSETQ. The DNA for the CDR3 is TGCGCCAGCAGCTTGGATCCCGGGTTGGTCGCTTTCTTT. Translated: CASSLDPGLVAFF.

This clonotype was counted between two and nine times. The chain uses TRBV20-1 and TRBJ2-7, with a possible D match to TRBD1 (6 bases). The germline V gene encodes CDR1 DFQATT and CDR2 SNEGSKA (reference sequence). V lost 3 bases to trimming and J lost 7 bases, with 16 bases between them. The CDR3 has 13 amino acids. CDR3 bases: TGCAGTGCTAGCCTCCTTGGGACAACAGAGCAGTACTTC. It translates to CSASLLGTTEQYF.

This clonotype was observed at least ten times. The chain recombines TRBV5-4 with TRBJ2-1; 13 bases line up with TRBD2. The ends lost 4 bases at V and 4 bases at J; junction bases unmatched: 5. There are 16 residues in the CDR3. Germline CDR1 reads SGHNT; CDR2 reads YYREEE (reference sequence). The CDR3 loop reads CASSLGLAGSYNEQFF. CDR3 nucleotides: TGTGCCAGCAGCCTGGGACTAGCGGGGTCATACAATGAGCAGTTCTTC.

The rearrangement links TRBV24-1 to TRBJ2-1, with 7 nucleotides matching TRBD1. After removal of 4 bases from V and 9 bases from J, the junction contained 11 bases not matched to a gene. The CDR3 spans 15 residues. Germline values: CDR1 KGHDR, CDR2 SFDVKD. CDR3 sequence (DNA): TGTGCCACCAGTGAGTTGACAGGGCTCCAGGGTGAGCAGTTCTTC. Encoded protein: CATSELTGLQGEQFF.

The sample holds one count of this clonotype. The chain carries TRBV20-1 and TRBJ2-1, with 7 bases identical to TRBD1. Germline lookup yields CDR1 DFQATT and CDR2 SNEGSKA (reference sequence). Trimming took 6 bases from V and 2 from J; bases not matched to a gene: 4. This CDR3 has 13 residues. CDR3 bases: TGCAGTGCAAGACAGGGCCCCTACAATGAGCAGTTCTTC. Amino acids: CSARQGPYNEQFF.

The chain combines TRBV3-1 with TRBJ2-7; 9 bases are shared with TRBD1. The CDR3 is made up of 15 amino acids. Germline CDR1 is LGHDT and CDR2 is YNNKEL (reference sequence). V trimming: 0 bases; J trimming: 4 bases; junction bases outside the gene matches: 4. The DNA for the CDR3 is TGTGCCAGCAGCCAAGAATTAGACAGGGGGTACGAGCAGTACTTC. It yields the protein CASSQELDRGYEQYF.

A few counts support this clonotype. The CDR3 DNA sequence: TGTGCCAGCAAACTCGGGGAAGGGGCCTATAATTCACCCCTCCACTTT. Its translation is CASKLGEGAYNSPLHF. The chain joins TRBV13 to TRBJ1-6; a weak D match, TRBD1 (5 bases). In germline, CDR1 is PRHDT, CDR2 FYEKMQ (reference sequence). The CDR3 is 16 residues long. Trimming removed 7 bases at V and 2 bases at J, with 15 bases between.

Of note for this clonotype: A junction end diverges from the germline sequence, so it may reflect a read error. The chain has TRBV5-1 and TRBJ2-1, with D possibly matching TRBD2 (6 bases). Germline V gene data show CDR1 as SGHRS and CDR2 as YFSETQ. The length of the CDR3 is 17 residues. This CDR3 reads CASNLIGSGGVYNEQFF. The DNA for the CDR3 is TGCGCCAGCAACTTGATCGGCTCCGGGGGAGTCTACAATGAGCAGTTCTTC.

In its sample, this clonotype was seen a few times. This chain connects TRBV12-5 to TRBJ1-1, with 9 bases lining up with TRBD1. Looked up from germline, CDR1 is LGHNT and CDR2 is FRNRAP. The CDR3 runs 15 residues. V was pared by 2 bases and J by 3 bases, with 4 bases of the junction left unmatched. CDR3 amino acids: CASGLTGGWDTEAFF. In DNA, the CDR3 is TGTGCTAGTGGTTTGACAGGGGGCTGGGACACTGAAGCTTTCTTT.

This clonotype showed up just a few times. The rearrangement links TRBV11-2 to TRBJ2-3, with D perhaps given as TRBD1 or TRBD2 (5 bases each). Germline CDR1 reads SGHAT; CDR2 reads FQNNGV. V was clipped by 5 bases and J by 4 bases, with 19 bases between them. The CDR3 runs 16 residues. The CDR3 sequence: CASSKFRDAWADTQYF. The CDR3 region has the DNA TGTGCCAGCAGCAAATTCAGGGACGCCTGGGCAGATACGCAGTATTTT.